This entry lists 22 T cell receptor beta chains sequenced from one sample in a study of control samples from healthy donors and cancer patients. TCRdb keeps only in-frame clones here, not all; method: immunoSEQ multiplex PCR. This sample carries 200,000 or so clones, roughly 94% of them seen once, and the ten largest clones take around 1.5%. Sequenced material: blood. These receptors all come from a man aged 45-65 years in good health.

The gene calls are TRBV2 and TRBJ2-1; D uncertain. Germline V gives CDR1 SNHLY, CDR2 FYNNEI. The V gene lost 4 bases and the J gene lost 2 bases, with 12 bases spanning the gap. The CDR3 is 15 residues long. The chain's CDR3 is CASSGERWAYNEQFF. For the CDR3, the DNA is TGTGCCAGCAGTGGAGAGAGATGGGCCTACAATGAGCAGTTCTTC.

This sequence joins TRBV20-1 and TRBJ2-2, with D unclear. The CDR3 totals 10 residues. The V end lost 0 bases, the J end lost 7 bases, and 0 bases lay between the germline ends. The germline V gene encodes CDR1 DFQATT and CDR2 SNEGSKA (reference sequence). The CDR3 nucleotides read TGCAGTGCTAGAGACGGGGAGCTGTTTTTT. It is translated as CSARDGELFF.

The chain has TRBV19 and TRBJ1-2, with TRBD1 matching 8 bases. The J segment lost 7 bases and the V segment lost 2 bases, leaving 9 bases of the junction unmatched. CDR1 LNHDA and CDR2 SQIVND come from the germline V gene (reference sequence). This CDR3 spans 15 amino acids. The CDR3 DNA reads TGTGCCAGTAGTATACCGGACAGGGCGCTATCTGGCTACACCTTC. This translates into CASSIPDRALSGYTF.

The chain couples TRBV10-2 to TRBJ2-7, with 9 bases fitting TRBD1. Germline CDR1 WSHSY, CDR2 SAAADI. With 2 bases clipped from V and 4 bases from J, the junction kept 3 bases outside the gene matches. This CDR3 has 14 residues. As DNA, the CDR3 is TGCGCCAGCAGTGAGGGGACAGGGAAATACGAGCAGTACTTC. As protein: CASSEGTGKYEQYF.

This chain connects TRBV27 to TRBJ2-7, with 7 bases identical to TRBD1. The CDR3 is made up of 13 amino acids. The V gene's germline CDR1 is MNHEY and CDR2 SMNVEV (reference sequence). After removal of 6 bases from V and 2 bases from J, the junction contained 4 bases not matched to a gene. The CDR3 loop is CASRRQGAYEQYF. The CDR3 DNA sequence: TGTGCCAGCAGACGACAGGGAGCCTACGAGCAGTACTTC.

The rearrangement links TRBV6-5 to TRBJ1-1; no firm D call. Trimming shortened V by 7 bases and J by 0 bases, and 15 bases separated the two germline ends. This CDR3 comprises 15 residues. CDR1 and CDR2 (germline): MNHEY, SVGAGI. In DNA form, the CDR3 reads TGTGCCAGCATGTTGGGCAGTAATTTGAACACTGAAGCTTTCTTT. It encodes CASMLGSNLNTEAFF.

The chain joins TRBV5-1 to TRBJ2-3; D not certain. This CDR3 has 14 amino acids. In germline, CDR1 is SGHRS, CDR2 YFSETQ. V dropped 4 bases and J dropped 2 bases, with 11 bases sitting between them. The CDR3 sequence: CASSPHQATDTQYF. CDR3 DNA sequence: TGCGCCAGCAGCCCCCATCAGGCCACAGATACGCAGTATTTT.

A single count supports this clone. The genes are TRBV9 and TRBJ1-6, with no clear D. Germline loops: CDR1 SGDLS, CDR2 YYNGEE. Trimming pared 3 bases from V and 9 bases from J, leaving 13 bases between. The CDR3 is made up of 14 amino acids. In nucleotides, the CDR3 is TGTGCCAGCAGCGGTCGTAGCGCGTTTTCACCCCTCCACTTT. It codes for CASSGRSAFSPLHF. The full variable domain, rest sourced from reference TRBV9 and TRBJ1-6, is DSGVTQTPKHLITATGQRVTLRCSPRSGDLSVYWYQQSLDQGLQFLIQYYNGEERAKGNILERFSAQQFPDLHSELNLSSLELGDSALYFCASSGRSAFSPLHFGNGTRLTVT.

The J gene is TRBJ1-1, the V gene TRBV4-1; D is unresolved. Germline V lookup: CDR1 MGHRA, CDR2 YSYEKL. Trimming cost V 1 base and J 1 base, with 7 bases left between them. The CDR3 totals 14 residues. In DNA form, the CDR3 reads TGCGCCAGCAGCCAAGGTCGGACGAACACTGAAGCTTTCTTT. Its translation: CASSQGRTNTEAFF.

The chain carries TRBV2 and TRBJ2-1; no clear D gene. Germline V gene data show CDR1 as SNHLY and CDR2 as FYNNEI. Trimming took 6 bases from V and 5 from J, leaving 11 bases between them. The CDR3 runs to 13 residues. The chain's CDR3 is CASRATPNNEQFF. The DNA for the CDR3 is TGTGCCAGCAGGGCCACCCCTAACAATGAGCAGTTCTTC.

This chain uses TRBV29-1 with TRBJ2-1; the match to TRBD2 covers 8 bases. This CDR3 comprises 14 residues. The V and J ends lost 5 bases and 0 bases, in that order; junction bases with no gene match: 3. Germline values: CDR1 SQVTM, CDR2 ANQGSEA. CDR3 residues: CSVRGTSSYNEQFF. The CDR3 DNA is TGCAGCGTTAGGGGGACTAGCTCCTACAATGAGCAGTTCTTC.

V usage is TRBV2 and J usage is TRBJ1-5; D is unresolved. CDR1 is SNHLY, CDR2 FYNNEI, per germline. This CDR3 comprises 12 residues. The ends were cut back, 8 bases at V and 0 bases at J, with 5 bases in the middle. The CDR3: CASSDSNQPQHF. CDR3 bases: TGTGCCAGCTCCGATAGCAATCAGCCCCAGCATTTT.

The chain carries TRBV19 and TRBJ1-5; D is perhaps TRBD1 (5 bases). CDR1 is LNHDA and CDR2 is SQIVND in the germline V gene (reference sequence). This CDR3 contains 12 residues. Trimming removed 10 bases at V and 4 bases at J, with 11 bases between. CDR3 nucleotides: TGTGCCACTTCTGACAGTAATCAGCCCCAGCATTTT. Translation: CATSDSNQPQHF.

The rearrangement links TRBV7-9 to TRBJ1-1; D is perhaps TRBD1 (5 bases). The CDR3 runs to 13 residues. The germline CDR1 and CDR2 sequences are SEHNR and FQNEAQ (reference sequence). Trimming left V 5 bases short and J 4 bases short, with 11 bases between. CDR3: CASSTGTVTEAFF. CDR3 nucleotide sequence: TGTGCCAGCAGCACAGGCACTGTCACTGAAGCTTTCTTT.

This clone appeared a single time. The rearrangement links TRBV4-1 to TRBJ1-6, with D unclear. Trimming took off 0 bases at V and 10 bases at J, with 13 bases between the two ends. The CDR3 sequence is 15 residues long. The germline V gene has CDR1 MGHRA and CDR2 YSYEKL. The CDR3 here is CASSQENTLESPLHF. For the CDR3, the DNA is TGCGCCAGCAGCCAAGAAAACACCTTGGAGTCACCCCTCCACTTT.

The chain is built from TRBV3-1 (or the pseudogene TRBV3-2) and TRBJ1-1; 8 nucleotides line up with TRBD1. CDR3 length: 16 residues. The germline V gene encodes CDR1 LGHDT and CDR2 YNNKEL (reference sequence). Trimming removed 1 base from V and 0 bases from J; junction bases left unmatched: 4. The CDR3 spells CASSQGQGWLNTEAFF. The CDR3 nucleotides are TGTGCCAGCAGCCAAGGACAGGGGTGGTTGAACACTGAAGCTTTCTTT.

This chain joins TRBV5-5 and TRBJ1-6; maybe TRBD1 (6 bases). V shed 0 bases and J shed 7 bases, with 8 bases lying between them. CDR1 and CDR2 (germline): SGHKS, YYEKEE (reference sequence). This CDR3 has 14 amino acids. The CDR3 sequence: CASSLVQGNSPLHF. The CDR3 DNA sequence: TGTGCCAGCAGCTTGGTACAGGGAAATTCACCCCTCCACTTT.

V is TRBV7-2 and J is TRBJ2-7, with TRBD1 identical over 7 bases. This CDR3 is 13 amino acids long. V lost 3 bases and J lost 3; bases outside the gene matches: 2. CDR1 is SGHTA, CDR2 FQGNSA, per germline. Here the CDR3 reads CASSLNRGYEQYF. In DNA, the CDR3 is TGTGCCAGCAGCTTGAACAGGGGCTACGAGCAGTACTTC.

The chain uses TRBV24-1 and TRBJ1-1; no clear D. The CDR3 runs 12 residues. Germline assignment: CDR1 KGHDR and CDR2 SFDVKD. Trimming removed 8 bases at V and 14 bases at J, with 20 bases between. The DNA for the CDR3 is TGTGCCACCACACCTGAGGGCAGAAGAGCCTTCTTT. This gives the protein CATTPEGRRAFF.

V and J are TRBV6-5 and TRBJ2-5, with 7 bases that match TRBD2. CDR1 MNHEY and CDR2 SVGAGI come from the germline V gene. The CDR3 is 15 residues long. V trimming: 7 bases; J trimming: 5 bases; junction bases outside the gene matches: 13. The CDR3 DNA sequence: TGTGCCAGCAACACCAACGGGTTCGGGGGGGAGACCCAGTACTTC. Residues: CASNTNGFGGETQYF.

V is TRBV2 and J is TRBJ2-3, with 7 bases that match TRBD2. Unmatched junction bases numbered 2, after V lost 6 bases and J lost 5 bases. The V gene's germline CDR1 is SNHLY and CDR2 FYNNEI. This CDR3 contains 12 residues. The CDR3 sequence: CASRGGVDTQYF. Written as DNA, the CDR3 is TGTGCCAGCAGGGGGGGGGTAGATACGCAGTATTTT.

CDR3 nucleotide sequence: TGTGCCAGCGAGGGAGCCTACAATGAGCAGTTCTTC. This gives the protein CASEGAYNEQFF. The chain combines TRBV12-3 or TRBV12-4 with TRBJ2-1; D may be TRBD2 (5 bases). Trimming took off 8 bases at V and 2 bases at J, with 7 bases between the two ends. The CDR3 contains 12 residues.